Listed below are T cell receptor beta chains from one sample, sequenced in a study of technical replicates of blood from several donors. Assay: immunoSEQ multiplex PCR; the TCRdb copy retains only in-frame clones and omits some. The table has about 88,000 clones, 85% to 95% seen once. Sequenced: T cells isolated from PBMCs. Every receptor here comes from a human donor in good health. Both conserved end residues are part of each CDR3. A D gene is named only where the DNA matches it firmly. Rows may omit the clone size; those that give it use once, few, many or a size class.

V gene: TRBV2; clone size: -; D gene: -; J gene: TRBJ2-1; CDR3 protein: CAGSPPNYRNEQFF; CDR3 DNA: TGTGCCGGGTCTCCCCCGAACTATAGGAATGAGCAGTTCTTC
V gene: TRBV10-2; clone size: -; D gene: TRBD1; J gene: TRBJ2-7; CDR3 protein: CASKPGQTYEQYF; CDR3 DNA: TGCGCCAGCAAACCGGGACAGACCTACGAGCAGTACTTC
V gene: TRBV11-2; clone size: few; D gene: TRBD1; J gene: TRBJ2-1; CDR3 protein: CASSVHSGQGAYNEQFF; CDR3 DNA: TGTGCCAGCAGCGTCCACTCGGGACAGGGGGCCTACAATGAGCAGTTCTTC
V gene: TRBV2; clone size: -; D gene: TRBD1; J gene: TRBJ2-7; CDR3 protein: CASSEASGTVYEQYF; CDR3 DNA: TGTGCCAGCAGTGAAGCGTCCGGGACAGTTTACGAGCAGTACTTC
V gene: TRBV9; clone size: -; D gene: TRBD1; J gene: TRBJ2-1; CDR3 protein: CASSVGTGVELEQFF; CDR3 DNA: TGTGCCAGCAGCGTAGGGACAGGAGTTGAACTTGAGCAGTTCTTC
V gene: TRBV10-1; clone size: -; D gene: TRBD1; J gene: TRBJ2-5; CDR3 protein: CASSDTGGRETQYF; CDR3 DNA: TGCGCCAGCAGTGACACAGGGGGCCGGGAGACCCAGTACTTC
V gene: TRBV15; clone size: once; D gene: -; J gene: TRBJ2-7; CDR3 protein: CATSRGPSGEQYF; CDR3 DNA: TGTGCCACCAGCAGAGGCCCCTCGGGGGAGCAGTACTTC
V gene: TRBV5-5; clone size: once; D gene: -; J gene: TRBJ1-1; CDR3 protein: CASSPGRINSEAFF; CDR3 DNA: TGTGCCAGCAGCCCAGGTCGTATCAACTCTGAAGCTTTCTTT
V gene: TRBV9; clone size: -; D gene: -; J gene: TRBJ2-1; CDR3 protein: CASSERSASYNEQFF; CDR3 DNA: TGTGCCAGCAGCGAACGAAGCGCTTCCTACAATGAGCAGTTCTTC
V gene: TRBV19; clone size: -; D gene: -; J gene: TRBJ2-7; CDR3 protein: CASSITGPPGEQYF; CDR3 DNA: TGTGCCAGTAGCATAACAGGGCCACCGGGGGAGCAGTACTTC
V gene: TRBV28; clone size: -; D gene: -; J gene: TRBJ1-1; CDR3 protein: CASPPPGGTEAFF; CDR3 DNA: TGTGCCAGCCCACCACCCGGGGGGACTGAAGCTTTCTTT
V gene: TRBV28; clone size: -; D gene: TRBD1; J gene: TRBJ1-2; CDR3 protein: CASSQQGGINYGYTF; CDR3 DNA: TGTGCCAGCAGTCAACAGGGGGGAATTAACTATGGCTACACCTTC
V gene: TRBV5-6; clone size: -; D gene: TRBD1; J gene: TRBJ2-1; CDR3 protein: CASSSGDSYNEQFF; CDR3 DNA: TGTGCCAGCAGCTCCGGGGACAGTTACAATGAGCAGTTCTTC
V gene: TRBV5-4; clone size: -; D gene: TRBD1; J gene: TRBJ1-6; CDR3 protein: CASSTQTGANSPLHF; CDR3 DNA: TGTGCCAGCAGCACCCAGACAGGGGCCAATTCACCCCTCCACTTT
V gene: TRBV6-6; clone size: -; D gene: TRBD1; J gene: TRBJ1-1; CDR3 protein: CASSGTGGGNTEAFF; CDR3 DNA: TGTGCCAGCAGCGGGACAGGGGGAGGGAACACTGAAGCTTTCTTT
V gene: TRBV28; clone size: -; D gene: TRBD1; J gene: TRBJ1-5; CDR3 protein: CASLGQIYSNQPQHF; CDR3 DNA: TGTGCCAGCCTGGGACAGATCTATAGCAATCAGCCCCAGCATTTT
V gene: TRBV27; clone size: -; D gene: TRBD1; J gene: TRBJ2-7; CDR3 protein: CASSFGTGMYEQYF; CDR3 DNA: TGTGCCAGCAGTTTCGGGACAGGGATGTACGAGCAGTACTTC
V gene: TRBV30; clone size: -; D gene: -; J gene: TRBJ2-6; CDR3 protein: CAWSTGRSGANVLTF; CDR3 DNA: TGTGCCTGGTCGACAGGCCGCTCTGGGGCCAACGTCCTGACTTTC
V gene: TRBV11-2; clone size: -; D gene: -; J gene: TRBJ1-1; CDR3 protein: CASSPGGAANTEAFF; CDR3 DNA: TGTGCCAGCAGCCCCGGGGGGGCTGCTAACACTGAAGCTTTCTTT
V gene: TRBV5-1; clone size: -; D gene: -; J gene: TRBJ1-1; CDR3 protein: CASTVGERINTEAFF; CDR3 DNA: TGCGCCAGCACCGTTGGAGAAAGAATCAACACTGAAGCTTTCTTT
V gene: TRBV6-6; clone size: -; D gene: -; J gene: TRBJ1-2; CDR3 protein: CASSYEGVDGYTF; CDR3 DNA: TGTGCCAGCAGTTACGAGGGGGTCGATGGCTACACCTTC
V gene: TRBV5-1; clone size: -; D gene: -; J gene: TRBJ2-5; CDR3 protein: CASSIRVQETQYF; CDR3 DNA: TGCGCCAGCAGCATCAGGGTCCAAGAGACCCAGTACTTC
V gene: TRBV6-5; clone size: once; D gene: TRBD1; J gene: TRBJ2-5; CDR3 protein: CASRLGQGNQETQYF; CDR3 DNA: TGTGCCAGCAGGCTAGGACAGGGGAACCAAGAGACCCAGTACTTC
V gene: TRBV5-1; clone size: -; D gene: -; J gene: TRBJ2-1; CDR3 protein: CASSNVMSSYNEQFF; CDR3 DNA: TGCGCCAGCAGCAACGTGATGAGCTCCTACAATGAGCAGTTCTTC
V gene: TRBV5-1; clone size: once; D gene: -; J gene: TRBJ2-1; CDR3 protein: CASSLDPDNEQFF; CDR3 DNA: TGCGCCAGCAGCTTGGACCCGGACAATGAGCAGTTCTTC
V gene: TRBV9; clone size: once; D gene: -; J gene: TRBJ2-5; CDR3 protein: CASNPNSGKETQYF; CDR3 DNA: TGTGCCAGCAACCCTAATAGCGGAAAAGAGACCCAGTACTTC
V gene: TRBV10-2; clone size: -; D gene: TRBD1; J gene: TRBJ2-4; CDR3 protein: CASRAQGARNIQYF; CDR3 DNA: TGCGCCAGCAGGGCGCAGGGGGCAAGAAACATTCAGTACTTC
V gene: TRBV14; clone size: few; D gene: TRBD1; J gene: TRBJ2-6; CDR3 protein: CASSQGTGRSGANVLTF; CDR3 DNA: TGTGCCAGCAGCCAAGGGACAGGGCGCTCTGGGGCCAACGTCCTGACTTTC
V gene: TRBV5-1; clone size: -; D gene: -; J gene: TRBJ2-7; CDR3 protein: CASSSTEYEQYF; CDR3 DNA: TGCGCCAGCAGCTCCACAGAATACGAGCAGTACTTC
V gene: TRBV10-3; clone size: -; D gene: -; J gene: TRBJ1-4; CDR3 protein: CAPSGVSGEKLFF; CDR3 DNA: TGTGCCCCCTCGGGGGTTTCTGGTGAAAAACTGTTTTTT
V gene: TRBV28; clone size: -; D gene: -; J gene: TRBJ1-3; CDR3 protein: CASSAQTGYGNTIYF; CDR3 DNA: TGTGCCAGCAGTGCCCAGACGGGGTATGGAAACACCATATATTTT
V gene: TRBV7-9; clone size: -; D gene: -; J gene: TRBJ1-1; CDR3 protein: CASSSHPDTEAFF; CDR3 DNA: TGTGCCAGCAGCTCCCATCCGGACACTGAAGCTTTCTTT
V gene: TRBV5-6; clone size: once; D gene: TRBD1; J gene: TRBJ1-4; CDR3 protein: CASSLWTGSLYSDF; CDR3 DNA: TGTGCCAGCAGCTTATGGACAGGGTCCTTGTATTCTGATTTT